One sample yielded the 25 T cell receptor beta chains listed below, sequenced in a study of T cells in localized non-small cell lung cancer. This table comes from immunoSEQ multiplex PCR, and its TCRdb copy is limited to in-frame clones, with some not included. The sample lists 70,000 or so clones; approximately 88% were seen once. The specimen was peripheral blood, collected before any cancer treatment. Source of these receptors: a female donor over 55 with stage I lung adenocarcinoma.

The chain is built from TRBV11-2 and TRBJ1-1; 8 nucleotides match TRBD1. CDR1 and CDR2 (germline): SGHAT, FQNNGV. The CDR3 runs 16 residues. The J segment lost 3 bases and the V segment lost 5 bases, leaving 11 bases of the junction unmatched. This CDR3 is CASSLWRQGAHTEAFF. The CDR3 DNA follows: TGTGCCAGCAGCCTTTGGAGGCAGGGGGCACACACTGAAGCTTTCTTT.

V usage is TRBV27 and J usage is TRBJ1-2; 7 nucleotides line up with TRBD1. The J segment lost 3 bases and the V segment lost 6 bases, leaving 10 bases of the junction unmatched. Germline values: CDR1 MNHEY, CDR2 SMNVEV (reference sequence). The CDR3 consists of 15 residues. The CDR3 coding sequence is TGTGCCAGCAGCGTCGGGCAGGGGGGGGACTATGGCTACACCTTC. Translated: CASSVGQGGDYGYTF.

V usage is TRBV5-4 and J usage is TRBJ2-7; D is unresolved. With 3 bases removed from V and 4 bases from J, the gap between germline ends came to 5 bases. CDR1 is SGHNT and CDR2 is YYREEE in the germline V gene (reference sequence). The CDR3 runs to 11 residues. The CDR3 nucleotides are TGTGCCAGCAGCTCCGGTTACGAGCAGTACTTC. This translates into CASSSGYEQYF.

This chain uses TRBV6-1 with TRBJ2-5, with 7 bases matching TRBD2. Germline V gene lookup returns CDR1 MNHNS and CDR2 SASEGT. V shed 3 bases, J shed 5 bases, and the junction held 6 bases outside the gene matches. The CDR3 runs to 14 residues. The CDR3 nucleotides are TGTGCCAGCAGTGAGGGGGGGGGTTGGGAGACCCAGTACTTC. It yields the protein CASSEGGGWETQYF.

This sequence joins TRBV5-1 and TRBJ2-5; D not certain. V lost 5 bases and J lost 4, with 6 bases in between. The CDR3 is 11 amino acids. In germline, CDR1 is SGHRS, CDR2 YFSETQ. Written as DNA, the CDR3 is TGCGCCAGCAGGGGAACAGAGACCCAGTACTTC. It is translated as CASRGTETQYF.

The rearrangement uses TRBV6-1 and TRBJ2-7; D unresolved. V was cut by 6 bases and J by 3 bases, with 15 bases left in between. The CDR3 covers 14 residues. Germline V lookup: CDR1 MNHNS, CDR2 SASEGT. CDR3 region: CASSVDQVVYEQYF. Written as DNA, the CDR3 is TGTGCCAGCAGCGTTGACCAAGTGGTCTACGAGCAGTACTTC.

This chain joins TRBV25-1 and TRBJ2-7; D is possibly TRBD2 (6 bases). CDR1 is MGHDK, CDR2 SYGVNS, per germline. The CDR3 is 13 amino acids. V was clipped by 8 bases and J by 3 bases, with 14 bases between them. CDR3 in amino acids: CASEGLINYEQYF. CDR3 coding DNA: TGTGCCAGCGAGGGACTGATAAACTACGAGCAGTACTTC.

The genes are TRBV5-6 and TRBJ2-3; 11 nucleotides align to TRBD2. The CDR3 extends over 15 amino acids. The junction had 6 bases not matched to a gene; V was cut back by 4 bases and J by 5 bases. The V gene's germline CDR1 is SGHDT and CDR2 YYEEEE. DNA of the CDR3: TGTGCCAGCAGCAAACTAGCGGGGGCAGGAGATACGCAGTATTTT. Amino acids: CASSKLAGAGDTQYF. The variable domain in full, with the rest retrieved from reference TRBV5-6 and TRBJ2-3, is DAGVTQSPTHLIKTRGQQVTLRCSPKSGHDTVSWYQQALGQGPQFIFQYYEEEERQRGNFPDRFSGHQFPNYSSELNVNALLLGDSALYLCASSKLAGAGDTQYFGPGTRLTVL.

This rearrangement joins TRBV4-1 to TRBJ2-5, with 12 bases fitting TRBD1. Germline V gene data show CDR1 as MGHRA and CDR2 as YSYEKL. This CDR3 comprises 18 residues. With V trimmed by 1 base and J by 4 bases, 10 bases remained unmatched. For the CDR3, the DNA is TGCGCCAGCAGCCAAGTTGCCGGGACAGGGGGCTTTGGAGAGACCCAGTACTTC. This translates into CASSQVAGTGGFGETQYF.

V gene TRBV5-1 combines with J gene TRBJ2-7, with 8 bases aligning to TRBD2. J gave up 0 bases and V 0 bases, and 2 bases lay outside the gene matches. Looked up from germline, CDR1 is SGHRS and CDR2 is YFSETQ. CDR3 length: 15 amino acids. CDR3 region: CASSLATSASYEQYF. In nucleotides, the CDR3 is TGCGCCAGCAGCTTGGCGACTAGCGCCTCCTACGAGCAGTACTTC.

The chain combines TRBV7-2 with TRBJ2-5, with 9 bases matching TRBD2. This CDR3 spans 14 amino acids. The J segment lost 2 bases and the V segment lost 5 bases, leaving 3 bases of the junction unmatched. CDR1 SGHTA and CDR2 FQGNSA come from the germline V gene. The CDR3 is CASSLLAGQETQYF. The DNA for the CDR3 is TGTGCCAGCAGCCTCCTAGCGGGGCAAGAGACCCAGTACTTC.

V usage is TRBV6-1 and J usage is TRBJ2-7; a weak D match, TRBD1 (5 bases). With 8 bases removed from V and 5 bases from J, the gap between germline ends came to 16 bases. Germline CDR1 MNHNS, CDR2 SASEGT. The CDR3 has 13 residues. The CDR3 region is CASGQQALDEQYF. DNA of the CDR3: TGTGCCAGCGGACAACAGGCCTTGGACGAGCAGTACTTC.

This clone was counted only a few times. This chain connects TRBV19 to TRBJ1-3; perhaps TRBD1 as D (5 bases). The V end was cut by 5 bases, the J end by 0 bases, with 17 bases between. The CDR3 is 17 amino acids. Germline assignment: CDR1 LNHDA and CDR2 SQIVND (reference sequence). CDR3 DNA sequence: TGTGCCAGTAGTCCCTTACGACAGCCTAGCTCTGGAAACACCATATATTTT. This codes for CASSPLRQPSSGNTIYF.

The chain recombines TRBV11-3 with TRBJ1-1, with no clear D. The V end was cut by 0 bases, the J end by 8 bases, with 10 bases between. Germline-derived CDR1 and CDR2 are SGHNT and YENEEA. The CDR3 runs 13 residues. This CDR3 reads CASSLEMSGEAFF. DNA for the CDR3: TGTGCCAGCAGCTTAGAGATGTCCGGGGAAGCTTTCTTT.

The genes are TRBV7-2 and TRBJ2-5; 7 nucleotides align to TRBD2. Germline values: CDR1 SGHTA, CDR2 FQGNSA. The junction had 6 bases not matched to a gene; V was cut back by 5 bases and J by 0 bases. This CDR3 has 15 residues. The CDR3 sequence is CASSLGLPHQETQYF. CDR3 bases: TGTGCCAGCAGCCTGGGACTACCTCACCAAGAGACCCAGTACTTC.

The chain has TRBV6-6 and TRBJ2-7; D unclear. Germline values: CDR1 MNHNY, CDR2 SVGAGI (reference sequence). The CDR3 has 15 amino acids. Trimming took 2 bases from V and 3 from J, leaving 14 bases between them. The CDR3 region is CASSYLENDYYEQYF. In DNA form, the CDR3 reads TGTGCCAGCAGTTACCTAGAAAACGATTACTACGAGCAGTACTTC.

In its sample, this clone was seen a few times. The chain has TRBV5-5 and TRBJ2-7; D is uncertain. Germline CDR1 and CDR2: SGHKS and YYEKEE (reference sequence). The CDR3 covers 15 residues. V lost 6 bases, J lost 6 bases, and 22 bases lay in between. CDR3: CASTLLGGSYSEQYF. CDR3 nucleotide sequence: TGTGCCAGCACCCTTTTGGGCGGATCCTACTCCGAGCAGTACTTC.

The V and J genes are TRBV28 and TRBJ1-2; D remains ambiguous. Trimming shortened V by 4 bases and J by 4 bases, and 7 bases separated the two germline ends. The CDR3 has 12 residues. Germline V CDR1 and CDR2: MDHEN, SYDVKM. This CDR3 is CASSSAGYGYTF. The CDR3 nucleotides read TGTGCCAGCAGTTCTGCGGGCTATGGCTACACCTTC.

The J gene is TRBJ2-1, the V gene TRBV11-3, with 9 bases fitting TRBD1. The CDR3 has 15 amino acids. Per the germline V gene, CDR1 is SGHNT and CDR2 is YENEEA. Unmatched junction bases numbered 4, after V lost 3 bases and J lost 4 bases. The CDR3 protein is CASSLGQGSYNEQFF. For the CDR3, the DNA is TGTGCCAGCAGCTTGGGACAGGGATCATACAATGAGCAGTTCTTC.

The count of this clone is one. The chain couples TRBV4-1 to TRBJ2-7; D is uncertain. Germline loops: CDR1 MGHRA, CDR2 YSYEKL. Between the trimmed V and J ends, which lost 4 bases and 3 bases, there was a span of 13 bases. This CDR3 is 14 amino acids long. The CDR3 DNA reads as TGCGCCAGCAGCCGCCAACCCCTCGGCTACGAGCAGTACTTC. It translates to CASSRQPLGYEQYF.

This chain uses TRBV5-4 with TRBJ2-5; perhaps TRBD1 as D (5 bases). V lost 4 bases to trimming and J lost 8 bases, with 12 bases between them. The CDR3 has 12 amino acids. The germline V gene has CDR1 SGHNT and CDR2 YYREEE (reference sequence). The CDR3 sequence: CASSPKDKTQYF. DNA for the CDR3: TGTGCCAGCAGCCCCAAGGACAAAACCCAGTACTTC.

V and J are TRBV18 and TRBJ2-5, with unresolved D. CDR3 size: 14 residues. Germline V lookup: CDR1 KGHSH, CDR2 LQKENI. V was pared by 5 bases and J by 9 bases, with 19 bases between. Here the CDR3 reads CASSASGLKSAQYF. The CDR3 DNA reads as TGTGCCAGCTCAGCCTCCGGGCTAAAATCAGCCCAGTACTTC.

This clone was seen only a few times. The chain carries TRBV4-2 and TRBJ1-2; D is unresolved. Trimming took off 1 base at V and 4 bases at J, with 7 bases between the two ends. This CDR3 is 13 amino acids long. Per germline, CDR1 LGHNA and CDR2 YNFKEQ. CDR3 DNA: TGTGCCAGCAGCCAAGCGACGGCCTATGGCTACACCTTC. This gives the protein CASSQATAYGYTF.

The chain has TRBV5-4 and TRBJ2-5; 9 nucleotides align to TRBD1. Germline assignment: CDR1 SGHNT and CDR2 YYREEE (reference sequence). The CDR3 is made up of 15 amino acids. After removal of 2 bases from V and 4 bases from J, the junction contained 6 bases not matched to a gene. CDR3: CASSLQGAYGETQYF. The CDR3, as DNA: TGTGCCAGCAGCTTACAGGGGGCTTACGGAGAGACCCAGTACTTC.

In this sample, this clone turned up a few times. V gene TRBV7-9 combines with J gene TRBJ2-1, with a weak D call TRBD2 (6 bases). This CDR3 is 15 amino acids long. CDR1 and CDR2 (germline): SEHNR, FQNEAQ (reference sequence). The V and J ends lost 5 bases and 0 bases respectively, with 11 bases between them. The CDR3 loop reads CASSPPGSSYNEQFF. As DNA, the CDR3 is TGTGCCAGCAGCCCACCCGGGAGCTCCTACAATGAGCAGTTCTTC.